This T cell receptor beta chain comes out of a study of T cells expressing NK-cell markers. UMI-tagged 5'RACE template switching yielded the TCR beta cDNA. After re-calling the 5' RACE reads, TCRdb lists one entry per CDR3 protein, DNA absent. The sample holds about 450,000 distinct CDR3 sequences. The sequenced material came from blood T cells: a sorted CD56 or NKG2C T cell subset, CD4+ or CD8+ T cells, or bulk PBMC T cells (not recorded which). This TCR was sampled from a woman between 18 and 75 years old in good health.

CDR3 in amino acids: CSAVPGTSGEQYF. J is TRBJ2-7 and V is TRBV20-1; the D call of TRBD2 rests on TCRdb alone, since no DNA is present to check it. The CDR3 has 13 residues. Per germline, CDR1 DFQATT and CDR2 SNEGSKA (reference sequence).